One TCR beta chain is described in this entry. Antigen unknown. TCRdb called the 5' RACE reads again in MiXCR, with one record for every CDR3 protein. Here the sample spans around 380,000 distinct CDR3 sequences, over 25% being singletons. This sample is drawn from a study of identical twins' blood T cells. Study summary: About twelve libraries, six alpha and six beta, gave roughly 51 million reads. The study, taken as a whole, reports: Shared CDR3 clonotype counts tracked mainly the product of cloneset sizes. Even for out-of-frame TCRbeta, twins reportedly shared V gene usage much more than unrelated donors. Shared environment remains a possible cause of twin similarity.

Trimming left V 4 bases short and J 5 bases short, with 16 bases between. The CDR3 has 15 residues. Per germline, CDR1 SGHRS and CDR2 YFSETQ. The rearrangement joins TRBV5-1 to TRBJ2-1, with D perhaps matching TRBD2 (5 bases). Sequenced: PBMCs. This receptor was identified in a woman aged 18-50 years in good health. CDR3 nucleotides: TGCGCCAGCAGCGCCTCCGGGAATTCTAACAATGAGCAGTTCTTC. Translated: CASSASGNSNNEQFF.